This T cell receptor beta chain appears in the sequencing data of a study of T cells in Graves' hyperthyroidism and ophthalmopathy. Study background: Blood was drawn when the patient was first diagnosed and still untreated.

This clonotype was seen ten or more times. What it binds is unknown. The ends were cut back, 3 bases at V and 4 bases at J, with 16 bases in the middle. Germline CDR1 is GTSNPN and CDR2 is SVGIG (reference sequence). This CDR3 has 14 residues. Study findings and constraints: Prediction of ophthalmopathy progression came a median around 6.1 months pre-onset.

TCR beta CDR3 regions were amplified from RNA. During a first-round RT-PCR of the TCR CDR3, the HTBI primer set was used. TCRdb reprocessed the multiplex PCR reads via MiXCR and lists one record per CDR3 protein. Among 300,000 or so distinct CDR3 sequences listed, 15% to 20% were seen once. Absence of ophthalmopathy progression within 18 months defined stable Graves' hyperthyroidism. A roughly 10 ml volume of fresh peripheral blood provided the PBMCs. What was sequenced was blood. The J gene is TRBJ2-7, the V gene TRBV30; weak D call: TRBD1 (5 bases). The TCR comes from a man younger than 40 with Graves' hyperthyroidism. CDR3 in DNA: TGTGCCTGGAGAATTCCAAACAGGTATTACGAGCAGTACTTC. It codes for CAWRIPNRYYEQYF.